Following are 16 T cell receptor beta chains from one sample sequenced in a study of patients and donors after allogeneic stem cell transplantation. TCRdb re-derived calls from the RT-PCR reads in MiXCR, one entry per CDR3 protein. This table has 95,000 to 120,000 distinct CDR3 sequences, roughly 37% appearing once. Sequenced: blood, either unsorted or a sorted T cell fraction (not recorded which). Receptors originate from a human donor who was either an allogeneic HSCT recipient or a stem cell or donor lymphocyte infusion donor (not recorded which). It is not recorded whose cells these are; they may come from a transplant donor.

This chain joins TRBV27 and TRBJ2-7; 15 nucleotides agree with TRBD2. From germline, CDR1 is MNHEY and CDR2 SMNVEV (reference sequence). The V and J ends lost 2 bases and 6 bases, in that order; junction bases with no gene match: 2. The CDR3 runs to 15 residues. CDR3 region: CASSLRGLAGGEQYF. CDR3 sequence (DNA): TGTGCCAGCAGTTTAAGGGGACTAGCGGGAGGCGAGCAGTACTTC.

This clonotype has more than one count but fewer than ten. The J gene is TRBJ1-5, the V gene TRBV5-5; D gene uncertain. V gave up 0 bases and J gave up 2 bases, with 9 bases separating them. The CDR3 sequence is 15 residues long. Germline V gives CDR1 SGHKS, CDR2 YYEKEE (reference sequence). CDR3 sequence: CASSLAHHGNQPQHF. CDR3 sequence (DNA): TGTGCCAGCAGCTTGGCCCACCATGGCAATCAGCCCCAGCATTTT.

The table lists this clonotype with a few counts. CDR3 coding DNA: TGTGCCAGCAGCTTAGTGGCCGGAGGGGGCGGCTATGGCTACACCTTC. Protein product: CASSLVAGGGGYGYTF. The chain combines TRBV7-9 with TRBJ1-2, with 7 bases that match TRBD1. The CDR3 is 16 amino acids. Trimming cost V 1 base and J 4 bases; bases outside gene matches: 9. Germline loops: CDR1 SEHNR, CDR2 FQNEAQ (reference sequence).

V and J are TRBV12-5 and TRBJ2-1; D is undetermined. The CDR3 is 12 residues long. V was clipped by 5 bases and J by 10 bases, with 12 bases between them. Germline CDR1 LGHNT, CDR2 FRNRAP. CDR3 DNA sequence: TGTGCTAGTGGTGACCCGGTGCGGGAGCAGTTCTTC. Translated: CASGDPVREQFF. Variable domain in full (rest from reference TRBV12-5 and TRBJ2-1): DARVTQTPRHKVTEMGQEVTMRCQPILGHNTVFWYRQTMMQGLELLAYFRNRAPLDDSGMPKDRFSAEMPDATLATLKIQPSEPRDSAVYFCASGDPVREQFFGPGTRLTVL.

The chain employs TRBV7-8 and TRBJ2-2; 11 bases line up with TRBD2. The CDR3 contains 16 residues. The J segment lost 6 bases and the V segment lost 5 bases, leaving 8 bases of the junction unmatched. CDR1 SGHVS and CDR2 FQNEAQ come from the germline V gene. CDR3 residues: CASSPGLAGWSGELFF. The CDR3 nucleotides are TGTGCCAGCAGCCCCGGACTAGCGGGTTGGTCCGGGGAGCTGTTTTTT. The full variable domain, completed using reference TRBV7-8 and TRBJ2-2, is GAGVSQSPRYKVAKRGQDVALRCDPISGHVSLFWYQQALGQGPEFLTYFQNEAQLDKSGLPSDRFFAERPEGSVSTLKIQRTQQEDSAVYLCASSPGLAGWSGELFFGEGSRLTVL.

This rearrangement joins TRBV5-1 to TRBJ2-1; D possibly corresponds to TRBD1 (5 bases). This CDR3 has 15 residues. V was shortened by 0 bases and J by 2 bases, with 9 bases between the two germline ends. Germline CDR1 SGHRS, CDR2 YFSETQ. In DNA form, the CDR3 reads TGCGCCAGCAGCTTGGTCCTAGGGGCCTACAATGAGCAGTTCTTC. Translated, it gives CASSLVLGAYNEQFF.

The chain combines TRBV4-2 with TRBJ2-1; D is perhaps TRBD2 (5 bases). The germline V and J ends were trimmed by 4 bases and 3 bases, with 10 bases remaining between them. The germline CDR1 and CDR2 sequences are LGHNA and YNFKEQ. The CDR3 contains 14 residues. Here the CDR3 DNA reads TGTGCCAGCAGCCGGTACCGGGGCTACAATGAGCAGTTCTTC. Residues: CASSRYRGYNEQFF.

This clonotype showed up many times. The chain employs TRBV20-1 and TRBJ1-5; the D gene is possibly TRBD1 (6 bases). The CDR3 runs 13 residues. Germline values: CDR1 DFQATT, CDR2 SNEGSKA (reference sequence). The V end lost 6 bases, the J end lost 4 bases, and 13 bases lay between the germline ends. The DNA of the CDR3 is TGCAGTGCCTCGGGGGGGGCTAATCAGCCCCAGCATTTT. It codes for CSASGGANQPQHF.

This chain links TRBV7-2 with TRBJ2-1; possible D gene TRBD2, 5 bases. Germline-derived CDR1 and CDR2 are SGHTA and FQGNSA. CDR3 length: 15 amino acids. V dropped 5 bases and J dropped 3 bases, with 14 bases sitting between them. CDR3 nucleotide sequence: TGTGCCAGCAGCCGAACTAGTAACCTCTACAATGAGCAGTTCTTC. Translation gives CASSRTSNLYNEQFF.

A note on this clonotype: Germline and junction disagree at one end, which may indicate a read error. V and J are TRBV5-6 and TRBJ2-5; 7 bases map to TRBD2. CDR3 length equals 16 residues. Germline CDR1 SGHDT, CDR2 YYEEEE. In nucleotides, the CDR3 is TGTGCCAGCAGCTTGATTCTGGCGGGAGTTGGAGAGACCCGGTACTTC. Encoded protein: CASSLILAGVGETRYF.

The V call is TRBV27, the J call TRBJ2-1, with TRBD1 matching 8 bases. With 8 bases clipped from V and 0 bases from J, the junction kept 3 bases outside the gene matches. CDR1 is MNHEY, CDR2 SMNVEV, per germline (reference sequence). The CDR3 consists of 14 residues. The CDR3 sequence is CASADRGSYNEQFF. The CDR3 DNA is TGTGCCAGCGCCGACAGGGGCTCCTACAATGAGCAGTTCTTC.

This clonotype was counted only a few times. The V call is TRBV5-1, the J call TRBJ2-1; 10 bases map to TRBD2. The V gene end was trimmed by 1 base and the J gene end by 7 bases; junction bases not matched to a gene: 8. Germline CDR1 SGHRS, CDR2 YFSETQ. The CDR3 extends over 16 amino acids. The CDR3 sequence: CASSLKLAGKTNEQFF. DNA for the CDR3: TGCGCCAGCAGCTTGAAACTAGCGGGGAAAACGAATGAGCAGTTCTTC.

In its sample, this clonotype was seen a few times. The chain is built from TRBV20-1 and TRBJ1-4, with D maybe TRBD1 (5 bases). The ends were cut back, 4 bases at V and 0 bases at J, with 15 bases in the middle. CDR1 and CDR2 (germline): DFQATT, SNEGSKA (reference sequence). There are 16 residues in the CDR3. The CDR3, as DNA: TGCAGTGCTATACCGGGACCGATGGCAACTAATGAAAAACTGTTTTTT. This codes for CSAIPGPMATNEKLFF.

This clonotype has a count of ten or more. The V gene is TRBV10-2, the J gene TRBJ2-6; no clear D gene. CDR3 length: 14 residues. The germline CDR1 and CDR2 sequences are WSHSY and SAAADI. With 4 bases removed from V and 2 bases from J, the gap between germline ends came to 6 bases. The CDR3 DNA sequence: TGCGCCAGCAGTGGTGGGGCTGGGGCCAACGTCCTGACTTTC. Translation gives CASSGGAGANVLTF.

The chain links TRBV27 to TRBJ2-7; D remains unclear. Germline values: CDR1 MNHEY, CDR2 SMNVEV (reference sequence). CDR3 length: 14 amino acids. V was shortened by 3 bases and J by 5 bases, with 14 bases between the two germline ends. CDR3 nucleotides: TGTGCCAGCAGTTTTCGGTCCCCGAGAGACGAGCAGTACTTC. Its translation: CASSFRSPRDEQYF.

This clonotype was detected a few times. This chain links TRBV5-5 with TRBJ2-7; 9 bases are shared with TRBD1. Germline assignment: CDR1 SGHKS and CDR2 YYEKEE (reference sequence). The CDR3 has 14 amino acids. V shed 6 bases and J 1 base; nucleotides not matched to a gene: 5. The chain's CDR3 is CASTLGTGSYEQYF. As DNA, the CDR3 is TGTGCCAGCACCCTCGGGACAGGGTCCTACGAGCAGTACTTC.